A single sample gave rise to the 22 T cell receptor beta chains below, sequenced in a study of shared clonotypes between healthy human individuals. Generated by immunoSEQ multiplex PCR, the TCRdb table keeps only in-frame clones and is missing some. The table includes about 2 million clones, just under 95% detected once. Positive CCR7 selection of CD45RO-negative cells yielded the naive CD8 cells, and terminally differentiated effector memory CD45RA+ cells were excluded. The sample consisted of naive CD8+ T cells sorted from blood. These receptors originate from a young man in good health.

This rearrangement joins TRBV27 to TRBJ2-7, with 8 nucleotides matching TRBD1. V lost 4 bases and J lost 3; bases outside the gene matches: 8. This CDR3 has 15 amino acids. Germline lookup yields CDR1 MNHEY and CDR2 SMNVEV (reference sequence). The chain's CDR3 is CASSYGTGHFYEQYF. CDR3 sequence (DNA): TGTGCCAGCAGTTACGGGACAGGCCATTTCTACGAGCAGTACTTC.

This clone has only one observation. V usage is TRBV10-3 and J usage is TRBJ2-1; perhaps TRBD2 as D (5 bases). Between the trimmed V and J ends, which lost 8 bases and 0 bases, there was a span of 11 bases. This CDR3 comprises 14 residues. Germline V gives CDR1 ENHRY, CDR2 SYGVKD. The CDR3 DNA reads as TGTGCCATCGGACTTACAAGCTCCTACAATGAGCAGTTCTTC. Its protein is CAIGLTSSYNEQFF.

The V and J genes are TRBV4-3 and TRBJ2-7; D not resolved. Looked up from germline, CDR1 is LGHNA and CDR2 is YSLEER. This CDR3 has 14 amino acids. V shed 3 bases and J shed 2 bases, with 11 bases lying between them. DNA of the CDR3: TGCGCCAGCAGCCAGGACCCAGACGCCTACGAGCAGTACTTC. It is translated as CASSQDPDAYEQYF.

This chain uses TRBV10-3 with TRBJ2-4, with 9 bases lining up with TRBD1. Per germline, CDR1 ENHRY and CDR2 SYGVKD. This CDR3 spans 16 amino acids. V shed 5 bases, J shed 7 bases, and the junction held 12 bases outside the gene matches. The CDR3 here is CAISPSDRGIGNIQYF. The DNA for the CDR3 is TGTGCCATCAGTCCCTCGGACAGGGGAATAGGGAACATTCAGTACTTC.

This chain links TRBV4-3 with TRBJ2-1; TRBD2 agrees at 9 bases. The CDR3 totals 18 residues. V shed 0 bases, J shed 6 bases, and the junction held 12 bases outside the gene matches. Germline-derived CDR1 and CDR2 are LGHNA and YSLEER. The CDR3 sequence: CASSQDWVAGEGGNEQFF. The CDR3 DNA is TGCGCCAGCAGCCAAGATTGGGTAGCGGGAGAAGGGGGCAATGAGCAGTTCTTC.

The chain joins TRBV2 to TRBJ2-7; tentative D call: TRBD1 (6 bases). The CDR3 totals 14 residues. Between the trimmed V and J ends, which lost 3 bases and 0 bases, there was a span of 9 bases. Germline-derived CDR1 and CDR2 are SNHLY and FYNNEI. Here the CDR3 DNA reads TGTGCCAGCAGTGATTGGACAGCCTCCTACGAGCAGTACTTC. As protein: CASSDWTASYEQYF.

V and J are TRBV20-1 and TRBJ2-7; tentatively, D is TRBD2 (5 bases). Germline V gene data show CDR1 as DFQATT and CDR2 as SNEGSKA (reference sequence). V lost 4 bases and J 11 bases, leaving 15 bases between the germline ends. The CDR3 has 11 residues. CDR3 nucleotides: TGCAGTGCTAAGTTTTCGGGAAGGGAGTACTTC. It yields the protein CSAKFSGREYF.

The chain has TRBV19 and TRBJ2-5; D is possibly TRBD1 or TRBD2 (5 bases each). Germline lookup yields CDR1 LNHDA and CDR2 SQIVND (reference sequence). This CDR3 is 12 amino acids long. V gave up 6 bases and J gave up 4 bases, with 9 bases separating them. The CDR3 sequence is CASSLGRETQYF. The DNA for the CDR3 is TGTGCCAGTAGCCTGGGACGAGAGACCCAGTACTTC.

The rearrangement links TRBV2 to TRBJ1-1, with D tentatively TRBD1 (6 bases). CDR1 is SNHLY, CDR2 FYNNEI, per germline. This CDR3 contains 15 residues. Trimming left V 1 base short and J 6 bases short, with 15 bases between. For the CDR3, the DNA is TGTGCCAGCAGTGAAGTCCCAGGGGTGGTTGCTGAAGCTTTCTTT. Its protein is CASSEVPGVVAEAFF.

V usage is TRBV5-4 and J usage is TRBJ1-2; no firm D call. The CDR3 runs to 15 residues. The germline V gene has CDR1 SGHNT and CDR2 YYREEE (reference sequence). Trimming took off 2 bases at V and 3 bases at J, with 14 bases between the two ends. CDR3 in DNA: TGTGCCAGCAGCTTTGCGGGCCACCCCCACTATGGCTACACCTTC. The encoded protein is CASSFAGHPHYGYTF. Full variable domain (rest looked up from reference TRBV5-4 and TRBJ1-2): ETGVTQSPTHLIKTRGQQVTLRCSSQSGHNTVSWYQQALGQGPQFIFQYYREEENGRGNFPPRFSGLQFPNYSSELNVNALELDDSALYLCASSFAGHPHYGYTFGSGTRLTVV.

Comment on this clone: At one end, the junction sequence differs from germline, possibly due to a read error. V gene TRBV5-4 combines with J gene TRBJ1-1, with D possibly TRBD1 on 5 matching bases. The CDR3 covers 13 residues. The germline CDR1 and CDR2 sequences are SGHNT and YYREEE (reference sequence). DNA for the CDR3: TGTGCCAGCAGCTTGGTAGGGGCCACTTTAGGTTCCTTT. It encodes CASSLVGATLGSF.

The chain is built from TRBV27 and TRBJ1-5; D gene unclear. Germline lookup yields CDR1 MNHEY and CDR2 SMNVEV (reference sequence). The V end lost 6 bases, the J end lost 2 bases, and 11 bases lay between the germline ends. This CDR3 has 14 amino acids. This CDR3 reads CASRIGYGNQPQHF. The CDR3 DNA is TGTGCCAGCAGGATTGGTTACGGCAATCAGCCCCAGCATTTT.

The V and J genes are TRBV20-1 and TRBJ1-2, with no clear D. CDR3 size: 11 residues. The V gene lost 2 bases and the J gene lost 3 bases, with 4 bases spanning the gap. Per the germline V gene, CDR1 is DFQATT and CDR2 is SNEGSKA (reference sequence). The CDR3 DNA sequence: TGCAGTGCTAGAACGGACTATGGCTACACCTTC. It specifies CSARTDYGYTF.

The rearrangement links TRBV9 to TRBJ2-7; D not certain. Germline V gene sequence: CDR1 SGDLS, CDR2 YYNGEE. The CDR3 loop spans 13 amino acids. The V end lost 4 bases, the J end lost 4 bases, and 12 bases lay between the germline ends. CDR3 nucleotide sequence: TGTGCCAGCAGCCCGGATGCCCTTTACGAGCAGTACTTC. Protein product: CASSPDALYEQYF.

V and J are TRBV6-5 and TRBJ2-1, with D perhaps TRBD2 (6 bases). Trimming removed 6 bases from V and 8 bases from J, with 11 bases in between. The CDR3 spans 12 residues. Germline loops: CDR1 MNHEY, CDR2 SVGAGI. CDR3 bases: TGTGCCAGCAGCCCGACTAGGGATGAGCAGTTCTTC. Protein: CASSPTRDEQFF.

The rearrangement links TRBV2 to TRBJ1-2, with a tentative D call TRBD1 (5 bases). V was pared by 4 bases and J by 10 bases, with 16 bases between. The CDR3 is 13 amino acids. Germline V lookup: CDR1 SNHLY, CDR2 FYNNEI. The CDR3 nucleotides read TGTGCCAGCAGTGGACCCGGGGCCCTAGACTACACCTTC. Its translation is CASSGPGALDYTF.

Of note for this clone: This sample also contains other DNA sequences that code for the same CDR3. The CDR3 reads CASSLWGSNQPQHF. For the CDR3, the DNA is TGTGCCAGCAGCTTGTGGGGAAGCAATCAGCCCCAGCATTTT. This rearrangement joins TRBV5-4 to TRBJ1-5; D unresolved. The germline V gene has CDR1 SGHNT and CDR2 YYREEE (reference sequence). The CDR3 totals 14 residues. With 1 base removed from V and 1 base from J, the gap between germline ends came to 6 bases.

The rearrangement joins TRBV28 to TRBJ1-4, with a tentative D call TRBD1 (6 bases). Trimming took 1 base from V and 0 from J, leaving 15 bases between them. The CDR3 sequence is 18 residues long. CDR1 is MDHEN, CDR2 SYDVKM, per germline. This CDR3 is CASSLSVRGGPTNEKLFF. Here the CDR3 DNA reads TGTGCCAGCAGTTTATCTGTCAGGGGAGGTCCAACTAATGAAAAACTGTTTTTT.

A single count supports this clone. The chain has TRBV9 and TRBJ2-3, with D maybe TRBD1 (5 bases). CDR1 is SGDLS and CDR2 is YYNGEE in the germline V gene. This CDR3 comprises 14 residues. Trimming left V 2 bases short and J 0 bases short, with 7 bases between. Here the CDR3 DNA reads TGTGCCAGCAGCGTCAGGGTTAGCACAGATACGCAGTATTTT. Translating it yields CASSVRVSTDTQYF.

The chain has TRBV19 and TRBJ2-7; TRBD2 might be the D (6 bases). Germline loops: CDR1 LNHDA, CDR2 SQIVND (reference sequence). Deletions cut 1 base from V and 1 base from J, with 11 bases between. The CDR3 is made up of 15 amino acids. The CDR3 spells CASSIGTTGSYEQYF. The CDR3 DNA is TGTGCCAGTAGTATAGGGACTACGGGTTCCTACGAGCAGTACTTC.

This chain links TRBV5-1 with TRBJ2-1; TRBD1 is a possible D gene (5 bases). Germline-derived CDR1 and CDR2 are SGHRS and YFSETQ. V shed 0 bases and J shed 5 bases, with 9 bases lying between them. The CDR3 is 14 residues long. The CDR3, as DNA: TGCGCCAGCAGCTTGGAGGGGCTCAACAATGAGCAGTTCTTC. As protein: CASSLEGLNNEQFF.

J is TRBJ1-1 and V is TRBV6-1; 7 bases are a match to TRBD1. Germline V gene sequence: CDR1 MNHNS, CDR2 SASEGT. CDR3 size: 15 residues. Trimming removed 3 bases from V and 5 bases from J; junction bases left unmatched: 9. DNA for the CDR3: TGTGCCAGCAGTGAGAGGACAGGTCCGGTGACTGAAGCTTTCTTT. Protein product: CASSERTGPVTEAFF.